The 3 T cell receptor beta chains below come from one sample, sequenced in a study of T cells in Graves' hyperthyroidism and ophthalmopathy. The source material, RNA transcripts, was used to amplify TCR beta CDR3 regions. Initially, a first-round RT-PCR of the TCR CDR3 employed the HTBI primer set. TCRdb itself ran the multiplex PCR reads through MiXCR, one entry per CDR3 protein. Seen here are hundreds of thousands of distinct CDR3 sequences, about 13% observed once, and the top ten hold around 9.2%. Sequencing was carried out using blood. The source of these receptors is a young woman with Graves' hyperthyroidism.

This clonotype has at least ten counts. The CDR3 region is CASSEGARYTF. The CDR3 nucleotides are TGTGCCAGCAGTGAGGGGGCGAGGTACACCTTC. The rearrangement links TRBV28 to TRBJ1-2, with TRBD1 identical over 7 bases. The CDR3 has 11 residues. The ends lost 5 bases at V and 11 bases at J; junction bases unmatched: 5. CDR1 and CDR2 from the germline V gene are MDHEN and SYDVKM.

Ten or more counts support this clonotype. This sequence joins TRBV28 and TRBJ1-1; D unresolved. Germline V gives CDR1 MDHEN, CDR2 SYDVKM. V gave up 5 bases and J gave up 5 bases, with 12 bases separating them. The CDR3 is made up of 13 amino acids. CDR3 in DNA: TGTGCCAGCAGTGTGGACCAACAGACTGAAGCTTTCTTT. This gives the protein CASSVDQQTEAFF.

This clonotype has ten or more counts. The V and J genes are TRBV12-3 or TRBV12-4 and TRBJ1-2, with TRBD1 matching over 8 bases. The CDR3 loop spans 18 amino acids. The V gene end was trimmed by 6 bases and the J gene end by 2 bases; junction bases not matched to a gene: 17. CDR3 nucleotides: TGTGCCAGCAGCCGACTCCTACTTCTAGGACAGGGCAACTATGGCTACACCTTC. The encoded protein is CASSRLLLLGQGNYGYTF.